This T cell receptor (beta chain) derives from a study of blood T cells in healthy people across ages. The CDR3 runs 15 residues. CDR1 and CDR2 (germline): SGHTA, FQGTGA. Combining a sample-barcoded 5' primer with a J-beta primer mix, a second PCR ran for about 7 to 11 cycles. Every sample produced at least 3 million CDR3-containing paired-end reads. TCRdb passed the 5' RACE reads through MiXCR, listing each CDR3 protein once. Of about 970,000 distinct CDR3 sequences detected, approximately 50% appear once; the ten largest clones hold about 22%. Turning to this clonotype: Its antigen is as yet unknown. One end of the junction does not line up with germline, which may come from a read error.

Broader study findings: TCR beta diversity per million T cells fell roughly linearly with age.

The chain has TRBV7-3 and TRBJ1-1, with D maybe TRBD1 (5 bases). Material for sequencing was blood. The sequence was collected from a woman aged 60-70 years in good health. The CDR3 region has the DNA TGTGCCAGCAGCCTAACCCCAGGGTCCGGCACTGAAGCTTTCTTT. It yields the protein CASSLTPGSGTEAFF.